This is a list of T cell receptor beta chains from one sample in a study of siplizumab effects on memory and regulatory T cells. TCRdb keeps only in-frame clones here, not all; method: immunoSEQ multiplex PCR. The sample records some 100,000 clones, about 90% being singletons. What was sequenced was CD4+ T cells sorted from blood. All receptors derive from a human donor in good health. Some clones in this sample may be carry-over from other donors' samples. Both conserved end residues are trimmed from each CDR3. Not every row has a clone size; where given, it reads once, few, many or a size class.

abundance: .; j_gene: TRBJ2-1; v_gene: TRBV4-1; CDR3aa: ASSRTGTSGKIEQF
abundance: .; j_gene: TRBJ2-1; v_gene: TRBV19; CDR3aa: ASTSYSTYNEQF
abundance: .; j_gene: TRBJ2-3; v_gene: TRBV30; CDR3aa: AWSALGQGARDTQY
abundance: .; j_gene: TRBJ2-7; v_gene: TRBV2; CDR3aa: ASSETTWERVDYEQY
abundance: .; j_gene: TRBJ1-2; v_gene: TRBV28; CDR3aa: ASSLSLGNYGYT
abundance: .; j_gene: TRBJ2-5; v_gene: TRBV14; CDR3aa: ASSQRQLAGSWETQY
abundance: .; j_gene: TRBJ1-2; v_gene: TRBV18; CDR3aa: ASSPLSWDGYT
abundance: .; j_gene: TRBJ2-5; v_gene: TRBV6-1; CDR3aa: ASSPEGEGVQY
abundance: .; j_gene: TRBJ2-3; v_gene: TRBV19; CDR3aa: ASSIVGTGAGDTQY
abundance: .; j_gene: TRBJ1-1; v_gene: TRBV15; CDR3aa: ATSRRSGGTEAF
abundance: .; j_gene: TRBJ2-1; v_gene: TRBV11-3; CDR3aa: ASSRTGTGNEQF
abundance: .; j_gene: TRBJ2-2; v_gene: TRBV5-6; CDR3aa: ASSLEGQWNTGELF
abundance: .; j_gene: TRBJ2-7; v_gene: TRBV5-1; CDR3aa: ASRQGARYEQY
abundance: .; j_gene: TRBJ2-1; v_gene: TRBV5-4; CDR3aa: ASSLVKRSSYNEQF
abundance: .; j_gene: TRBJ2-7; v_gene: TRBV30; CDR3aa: AWSGDRGQDEQY
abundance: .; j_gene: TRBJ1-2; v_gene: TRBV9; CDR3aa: ASSVLDREYTHYGYT
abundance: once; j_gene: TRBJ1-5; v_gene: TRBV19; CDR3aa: ASREGGAFGDQPQH
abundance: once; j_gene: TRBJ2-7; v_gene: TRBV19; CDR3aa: ASSPDRGRGEQY
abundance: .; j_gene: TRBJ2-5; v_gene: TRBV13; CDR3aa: ASSLGRGLKETQY
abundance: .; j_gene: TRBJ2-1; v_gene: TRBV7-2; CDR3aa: ASSRTPPSSYNEQF
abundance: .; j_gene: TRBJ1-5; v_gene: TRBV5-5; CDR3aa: ASRFAPGNQPQH
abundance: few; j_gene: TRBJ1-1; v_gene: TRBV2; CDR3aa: ASGEYAEAF